These 9 T cell receptor beta chains share one sample of origin, sequenced in a study of beta chain features in type 1 diabetes. The isolated RNA, all of it, was reverse transcribed, so expressed TCRB transcripts were what got sequenced. Sequenced by immunoSEQ multiplex PCR; TCRdb stores in-frame clones only, minus some. The table includes roughly 170,000 clones, more than 10% detected once. Sequenced: central memory CD4+ T cells from blood. These receptors all stem from a young woman in good health.

This clone was found a few times. The V and J genes are TRBV5-1 and TRBJ1-5, with a possible D match to TRBD1 (5 bases). The germline V gene has CDR1 SGHRS and CDR2 YFSETQ. The CDR3 spans 15 residues. V lost 2 bases, J lost 6 bases, and 15 bases lay in between. In nucleotides, the CDR3 is TGCGCCAGCAGCTTAGACGGAGGGGAAGCTCAGCCCCAGCATTTT. Protein: CASSLDGGEAQPQHF.

This clone showed up just a few times. Here the CDR3 reads CASSLSSPYEQYF. DNA of the CDR3: TGTGCCAGCAGCTTAAGTAGCCCCTACGAGCAGTACTTC. This chain links TRBV7-2 with TRBJ2-7; D gene unclear. Trimming left V 2 bases short and J 2 bases short, with 7 bases between. Germline V lookup: CDR1 SGHTA, CDR2 FQGNSA. This CDR3 spans 13 amino acids. The full variable domain, with the rest looked up from reference TRBV7-2 and TRBJ2-7, is GAGVSQSPSNKVTEKGKDVELRCDPISGHTALYWYRQSLGQGLEFLIYFQGNSAPDKSGLPSDRFSAERTGGSVSTLTIQRTQQEDSAVYLCASSLSSPYEQYFGPGTRLTVT.

This clone was seen a handful of times. This chain uses TRBV7-3 with TRBJ2-6; 10 nucleotides line up with TRBD1. The V gene end was trimmed by 5 bases and the J gene end by 3 bases; junction bases not matched to a gene: 10. From germline, CDR1 is SGHTA and CDR2 FQGTGA. The CDR3 covers 18 residues. CDR3 sequence reads: CASSRGQGGFGGANVLTF. The CDR3 region has the DNA TGTGCCAGCAGCCGAGGACAGGGGGGGTTTGGTGGGGCCAACGTCCTGACTTTC.

This clone was observed a handful of times. The V and J genes are TRBV9 and TRBJ2-7; 12 bases align to TRBD2. Germline V gene lookup returns CDR1 SGDLS and CDR2 YYNGEE. V dropped 0 bases and J dropped 1; count of bases not matched to a gene: 5. CDR3 length equals 17 residues. In DNA form, the CDR3 reads TGTGCCAGCAGCGTAGGGACTAGCGGGGCCCCTTCCTACGAGCAGTACTTC. It specifies CASSVGTSGAPSYEQYF.

This clone was observed a handful of times. The gene calls are TRBV5-4 and TRBJ2-7; 8 positions agree with TRBD2. J gave up 6 bases and V 0 bases, and 5 bases lay outside the gene matches. Germline assignment: CDR1 SGHNT and CDR2 YYREEE (reference sequence). The CDR3 extends over 14 amino acids. CDR3 DNA sequence: TGTGCCAGCAGCTTGGAAGGGACTAGTGGCGAGCAGTACTTC. The encoded protein is CASSLEGTSGEQYF.

In its sample, this clone was seen a few times. The V call is TRBV27, the J call TRBJ1-1; 9 bases map to TRBD1. Per the germline V gene, CDR1 is MNHEY and CDR2 is SMNVEV (reference sequence). The CDR3 is made up of 15 amino acids. With V trimmed by 5 bases and J by 3 bases, 7 bases remained unmatched. CDR3 protein: CASSRDRVYDTEAFF. Here the CDR3 DNA reads TGTGCCAGCAGTAGGGACAGGGTGTATGACACTGAAGCTTTCTTT.

This clone has just a few counts. CDR3 loop: CASSPSGGAETQYF. The CDR3 nucleotides read TGCGCCAGCAGCCCCTCGGGCGGGGCAGAGACCCAGTACTTC. The chain uses TRBV5-1 and TRBJ2-5; TRBD2 is a possible D gene (6 bases). Germline CDR1 reads SGHRS; CDR2 reads YFSETQ. The CDR3 has 14 amino acids. The V gene lost 4 bases and the J gene lost 4 bases, with 14 bases spanning the gap.

This clone was seen a handful of times. The V gene is TRBV12-5, the J gene TRBJ1-2; 7 nucleotides align to TRBD1. Germline loops: CDR1 LGHNT, CDR2 FRNRAP. The CDR3 length is 12 residues. The trim removed 1 base at V and 8 bases at J, leaving 1 base unmatched. The CDR3 DNA sequence: TGTGCTAGTGGTTTGGACAGGGGAGGCTACACCTTC. It is translated as CASGLDRGGYTF.

The rearrangement links TRBV2 to TRBJ2-5; tentative D call: TRBD2 (5 bases). The germline gives CDR1 SNHLY, CDR2 FYNNEI. Trimming shortened V by 6 bases and J by 3 bases, and 5 bases separated the two germline ends. The CDR3 loop spans 11 amino acids. Here the CDR3 DNA reads TGTGCCAGCAGGCGGGAAGAGACCCAGTACTTC. It encodes CASRREETQYF.